This T cell receptor beta chain came from a study of T cell repertoires in cytomegalovirus infection. Study at large: It was the public TCR beta signatures that indicated both CMV infection and matching HLA type. Findings and caveats of the study: The ex vivo response showed dominance by HLA-C-restricted CMV-specific TCR beta clonotypes.

TCRdb re-called the reads through MiXCR, storing one row per CDR3 protein. This sample yields approximately 250,000 distinct CDR3 sequences, of which approximately 24% are seen a single time; approximately 18% belongs to the top ten. CDR3 size: 13 residues. The V and J ends lost 6 bases and 2 bases respectively, with 10 bases between them. CDR1 and CDR2 from the germline V gene are SEHNR and FQNEAQ (reference sequence). This clonotype was seen more than once but under ten times. Its cognate antigen is unknown. This sequence was found in a human donor in good health (CMV status not recorded). Some clones in this sample may be carry-over from other donors' samples. Sequencing was carried out using CD8+ T cells from PBMCs. The V gene is TRBV7-9, the J gene TRBJ2-5; D uncertain. The CDR3 bases are TGTGCCAGCAGACCGACGGCTCAAGAGACCCAGTACTTC. Encoded protein: CASRPTAQETQYF.